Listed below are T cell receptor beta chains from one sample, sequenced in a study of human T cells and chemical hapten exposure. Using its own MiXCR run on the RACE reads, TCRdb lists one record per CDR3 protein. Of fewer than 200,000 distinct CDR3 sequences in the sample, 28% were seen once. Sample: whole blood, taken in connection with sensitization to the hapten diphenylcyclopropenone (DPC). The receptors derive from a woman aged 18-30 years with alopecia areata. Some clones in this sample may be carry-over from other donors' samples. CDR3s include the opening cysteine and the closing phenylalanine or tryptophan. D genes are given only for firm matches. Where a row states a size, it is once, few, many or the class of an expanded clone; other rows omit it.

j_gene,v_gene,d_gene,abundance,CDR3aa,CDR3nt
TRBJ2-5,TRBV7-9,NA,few,CASSFERGKETQYF,TGTGCCAGCAGCTTCGAAAGGGGCAAAGAGACCCAGTACTTC
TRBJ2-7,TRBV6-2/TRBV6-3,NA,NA,CASSPGPGGSREQYF,TGTGCCAGCAGCCCAGGGCCGGGTGGGTCGCGCGAGCAGTACTTC
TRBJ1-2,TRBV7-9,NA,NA,CASSLDSEYGYTF,TGTGCCAGCAGCTTAGACTCTGAGTATGGCTACACCTTC
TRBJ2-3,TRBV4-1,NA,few,CASSHVTDTQYF,TGCGCCAGCAGCCACGTAACAGATACGCAGTATTTT
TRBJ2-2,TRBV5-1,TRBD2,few,CASSFRLAGEPGELFF,TGCGCCAGCAGCTTCCGACTAGCGGGAGAGCCCGGGGAGCTGTTTTTT
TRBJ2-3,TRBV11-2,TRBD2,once,CASSPYKREGLGDTQYF,TGTGCCAGCAGCCCCTACAAGCGGGAGGGCCTTGGAGATACGCAGTATTTT
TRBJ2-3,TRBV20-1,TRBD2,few,CSATRELPSGRDF,TGCAGTGCTACTAGAGAGTTGCCTAGCGGGAGAGATTTT
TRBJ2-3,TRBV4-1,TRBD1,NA,CASSTGTGTILGIDTQYF,TGCGCCAGCAGCACCGGGACAGGGACCATCCTCGGAATAGATACGCAGTATTTT
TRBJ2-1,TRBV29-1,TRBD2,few,CSVEGPGLAGLPYNEQFF,TGCAGCGTTGAAGGTCCGGGACTAGCGGGGCTACCCTACAATGAGCAGTTCTTC
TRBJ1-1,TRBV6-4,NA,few,CASSDSPDGRPEAFF,TGTGCCAGCAGTGACTCCCCGGACGGACGACCTGAAGCTTTCTTT
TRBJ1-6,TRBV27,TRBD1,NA,CATAGTGASSYNSPLHF,TGTGCCACCGCCGGGACAGGGGCGAGCTCCTATAATTCACCCCTCCACTTT
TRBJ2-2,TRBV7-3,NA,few,CASSQASSGTGELFF,TGTGCCAGCAGCCAAGCTAGTTCGGGCACCGGGGAGCTGTTTTTT
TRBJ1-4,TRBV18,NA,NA,CASSPQGANEKLFF,TGTGCCAGCTCACCACAGGGGGCTAATGAAAAACTGTTTTTT
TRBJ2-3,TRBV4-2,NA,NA,CASSPGGQTDTQYF,TGTGCCAGCAGCCCCGGGGGACAGACAGATACGCAGTATTTT
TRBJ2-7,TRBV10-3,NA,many,CAISENLYEQYF,TGTGCCATCAGTGAAAATCTCTACGAGCAGTACTTC
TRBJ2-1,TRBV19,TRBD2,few,CASSGPGDWTSGRAEGYNEQFF,TGTGCCAGTAGTGGGCCAGGGGACTGGACTAGCGGGAGGGCCGAAGGCTACAATGAGCAGTTCTTC
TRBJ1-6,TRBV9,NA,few,CASSREGSGSPLHF,TGTGCCAGCAGCCGCGAGGGGAGTGGCTCACCCCTCCACTTT
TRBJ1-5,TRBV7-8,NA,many,CASQNSGTRNQPQHF,TGTGCCAGCCAAAACTCCGGGACTCGCAATCAGCCCCAGCATTTT
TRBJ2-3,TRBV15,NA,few,CATSRDRGGPDTQYF,TGTGCCACCAGCAGAGATCGGGGCGGGCCAGATACGCAGTATTTT
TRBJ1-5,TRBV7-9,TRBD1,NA,CASSLDRGTQPQHF,TGTGCCAGCAGCTTAGACAGGGGGACTCAGCCCCAGCATTTT
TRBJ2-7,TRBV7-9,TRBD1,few,CASSFGTEDTTRF,TGTGCCAGCAGCTTCGGGACAGAAGACACCACCAGGTTC